This paragraph reports one T cell receptor (beta chain). This CDR3 has 14 amino acids. V lost 5 bases to trimming and J lost 0 bases, with 11 bases between them. In germline, CDR1 is SGHDT, CDR2 YYEEEE. As handled by the study authors: It was from reference gene primer amplification that nucleated cell counts were estimated. Clones were read by immunoSEQ multiplex PCR, and TCRdb kept only the in-frame ones, dropping some. The D gene and trimming were derived from the DNA, and the V and J assignments and clone size from that table. The profile shows a few hundred thousand clones, about four fifths of them singletons. This entry comes from a study of blood T cell repertoires in COVID-19. About the research overall: Material from acute and convalescent COVID-19 was sourced from the United States, Italy and Spain. T cells, B-cell-depleted T cells, or PBMCs provided the cDNA or gDNA that served as material.

A Seattle source enrolled patients during active infection and followed them longitudinally. The sequenced sample consisted of peripheral blood. V and J are TRBV5-6 and TRBJ1-1; D uncertain. This clonotype was obtained from a person aged 65 to 79 with COVID-19, enrolled during active disease. The CDR3 DNA sequence: TGTGCCAGCAGGGAGGTATCCATGAACACTGAAGCTTTCTTT. Protein product: CASREVSMNTEAFF.